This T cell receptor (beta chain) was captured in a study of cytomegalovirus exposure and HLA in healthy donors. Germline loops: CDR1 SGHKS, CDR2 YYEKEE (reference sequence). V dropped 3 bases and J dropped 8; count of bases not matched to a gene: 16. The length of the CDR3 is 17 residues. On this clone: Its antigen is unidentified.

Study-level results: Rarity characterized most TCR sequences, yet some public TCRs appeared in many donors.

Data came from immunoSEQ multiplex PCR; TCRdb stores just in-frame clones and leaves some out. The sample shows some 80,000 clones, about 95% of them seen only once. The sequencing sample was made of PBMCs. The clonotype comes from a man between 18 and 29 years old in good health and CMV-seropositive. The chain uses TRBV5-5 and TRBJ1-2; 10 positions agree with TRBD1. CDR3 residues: CASSWRDRGFRDLGYTF. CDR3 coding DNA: TGTGCCAGCAGCTGGCGGGACAGGGGATTTCGGGACTTGGGCTACACCTTC. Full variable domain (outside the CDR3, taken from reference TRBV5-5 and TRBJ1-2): DAGVTQSPTHLIKTRGQQVTLRCSPISGHKSVSWYQQVLGQGPQFIFQYYEKEERGRGNFPDRFSARQFPNYSSELNVNALLLGDSALYLCASSWRDRGFRDLGYTFGSGTRLTVV.